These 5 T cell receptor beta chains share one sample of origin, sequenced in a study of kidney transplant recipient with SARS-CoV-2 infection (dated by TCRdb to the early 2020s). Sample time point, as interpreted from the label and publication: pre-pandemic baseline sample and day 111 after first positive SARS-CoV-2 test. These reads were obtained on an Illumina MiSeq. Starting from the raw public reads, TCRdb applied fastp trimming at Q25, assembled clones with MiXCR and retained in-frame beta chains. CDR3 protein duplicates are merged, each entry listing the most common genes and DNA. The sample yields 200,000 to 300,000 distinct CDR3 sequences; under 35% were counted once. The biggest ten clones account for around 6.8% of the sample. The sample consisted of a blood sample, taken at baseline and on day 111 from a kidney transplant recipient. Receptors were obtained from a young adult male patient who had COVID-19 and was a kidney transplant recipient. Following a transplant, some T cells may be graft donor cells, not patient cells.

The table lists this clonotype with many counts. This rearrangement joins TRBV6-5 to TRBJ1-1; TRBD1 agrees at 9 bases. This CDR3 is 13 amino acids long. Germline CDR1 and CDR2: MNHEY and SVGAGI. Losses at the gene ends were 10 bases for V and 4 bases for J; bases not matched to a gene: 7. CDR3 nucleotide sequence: TGTGCCACCACAGGGGGCGTCGGCACTGAAGCTTTCTTT. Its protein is CATTGGVGTEAFF.

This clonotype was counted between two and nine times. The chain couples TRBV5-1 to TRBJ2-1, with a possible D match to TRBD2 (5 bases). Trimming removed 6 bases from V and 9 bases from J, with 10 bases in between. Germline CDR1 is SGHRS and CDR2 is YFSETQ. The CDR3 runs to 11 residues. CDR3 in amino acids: CASTREIEQFF. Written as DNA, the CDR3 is TGCGCCAGCACCCGGGAAATTGAGCAGTTCTTC.

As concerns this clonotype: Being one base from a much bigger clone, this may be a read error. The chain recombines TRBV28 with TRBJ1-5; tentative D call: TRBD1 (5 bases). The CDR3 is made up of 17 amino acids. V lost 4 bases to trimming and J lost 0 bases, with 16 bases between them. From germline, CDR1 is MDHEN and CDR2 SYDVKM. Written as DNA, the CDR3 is TGTGCCAGCAGTTCCCCAATGACAGATTATAGCAATCAGCCCCAGCATTTT. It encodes CASSSPMTDYSNQPQHF.

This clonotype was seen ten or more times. The CDR3, as DNA: TGCGCCAGCAGACTAACTACGCTATCTGGAAACACCATATATTTT. Translating gives CASRLTTLSGNTIYF. V and J are TRBV4-1 and TRBJ1-3, with D unclear. V lost 6 bases and J 1 base, leaving 13 bases between the germline ends. Germline values: CDR1 MGHRA, CDR2 YSYEKL. This CDR3 is 15 amino acids long.

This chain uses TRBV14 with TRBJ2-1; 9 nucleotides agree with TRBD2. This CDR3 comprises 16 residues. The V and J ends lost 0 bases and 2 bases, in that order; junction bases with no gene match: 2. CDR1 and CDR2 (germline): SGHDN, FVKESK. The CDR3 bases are TGTGCCAGCAGCCAAGACGGCGGGGGGGCCTACAATGAGCAGTTCTTC. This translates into CASSQDGGGAYNEQFF.